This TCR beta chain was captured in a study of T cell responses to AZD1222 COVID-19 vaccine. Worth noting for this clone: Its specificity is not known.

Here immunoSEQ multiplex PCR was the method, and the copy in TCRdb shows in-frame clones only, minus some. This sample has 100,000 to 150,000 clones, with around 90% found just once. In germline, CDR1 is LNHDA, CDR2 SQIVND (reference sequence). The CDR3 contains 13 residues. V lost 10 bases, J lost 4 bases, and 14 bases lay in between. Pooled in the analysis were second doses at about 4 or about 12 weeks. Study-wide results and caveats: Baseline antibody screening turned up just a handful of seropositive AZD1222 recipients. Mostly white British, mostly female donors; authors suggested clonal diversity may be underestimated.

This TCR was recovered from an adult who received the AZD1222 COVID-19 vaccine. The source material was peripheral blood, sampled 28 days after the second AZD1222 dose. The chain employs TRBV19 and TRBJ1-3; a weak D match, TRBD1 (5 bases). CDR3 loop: CATREGTGNTIYF. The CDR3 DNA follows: TGTGCCACTAGGGAGGGGACGGGAAACACCATATATTTT.